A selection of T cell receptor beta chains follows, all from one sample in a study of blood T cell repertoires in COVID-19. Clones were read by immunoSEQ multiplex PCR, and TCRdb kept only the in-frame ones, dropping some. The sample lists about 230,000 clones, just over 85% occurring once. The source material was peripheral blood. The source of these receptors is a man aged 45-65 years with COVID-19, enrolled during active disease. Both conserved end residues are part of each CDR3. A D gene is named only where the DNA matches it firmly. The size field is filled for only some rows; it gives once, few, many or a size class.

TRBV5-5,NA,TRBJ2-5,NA,TGTGCCAGCAGCTTGGGGCGGCAAGAGACCCAGTACTTC,CASSLGRQETQYF
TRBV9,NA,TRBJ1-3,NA,TGTGCCAGCAGCGAGGGGATGGGCTCTGGAAACACCATATATTTT,CASSEGMGSGNTIYF
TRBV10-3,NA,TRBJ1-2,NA,TGTGCCATCAGTGAGTCTATAGGGGAAATCTACGGCTACACCTTC,CAISESIGEIYGYTF
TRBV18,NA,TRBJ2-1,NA,TGTGCCAGCTCACCAAGGGCAGGGGTCGATGAGCAGTTCTTC,CASSPRAGVDEQFF
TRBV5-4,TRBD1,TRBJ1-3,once,TGTGCCAGCAGCGAACAGGGGGCCTCCCACTCTGGAAACACCATATATTTT,CASSEQGASHSGNTIYF
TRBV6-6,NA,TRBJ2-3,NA,TGTGCCAGCAGTCCCCACCCAGGCACGCAGTATTTT,CASSPHPGTQYF
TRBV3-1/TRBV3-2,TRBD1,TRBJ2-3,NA,TGTGCCAGCAGCACCCGGACAGGGAGGAGCACAGATACGCAGTATTTT,CASSTRTGRSTDTQYF
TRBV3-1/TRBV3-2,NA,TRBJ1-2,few,TGTGCCAGCAGCCAAGTCCGTGACAGAAGGGATGGCTACACCTTC,CASSQVRDRRDGYTF
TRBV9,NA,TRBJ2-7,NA,TGTGCCAGCAGCGCGGAGGGAGGCTACGAGCAGTACTTC,CASSAEGGYEQYF
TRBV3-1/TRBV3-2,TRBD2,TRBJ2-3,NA,TGTGCCAGCAGCCAAACTTCTAGCGGGGGGCGGGATACGCAGTATTTT,CASSQTSSGGRDTQYF
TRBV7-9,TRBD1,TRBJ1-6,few,TGTGCCAGCAGCGTCGACAGGGGGAGCTCCTATAATTCACCCCTCCACTTT,CASSVDRGSSYNSPLHF
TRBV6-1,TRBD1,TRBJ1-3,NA,TGTGCCAGCAGTGAAGTGGACAGGGGGACGGGAAACACCATATATTTT,CASSEVDRGTGNTIYF
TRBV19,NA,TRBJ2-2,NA,TGTGCCAGTAGTCAAAGGAGAGATAACACCGGGGAGCTGTTTTTT,CASSQRRDNTGELFF
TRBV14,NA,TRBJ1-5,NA,TGTGCCGGAAGGACAGTTGCCAATCAGCCCCAGCATTTT,CAGRTVANQPQHF
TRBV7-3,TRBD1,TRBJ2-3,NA,TGTGCCAGCAGCCCTACAGGGGGCGGCACAGATACGCAGTATTTT,CASSPTGGGTDTQYF
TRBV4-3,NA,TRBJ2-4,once,TGCGCCAGCAGCCAAGAATTCGTAGTTGGGGGCTTCGACAAAAACATTCAGTACTTC,CASSQEFVVGGFDKNIQYF
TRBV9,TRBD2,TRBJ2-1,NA,TGTGCCAGCGCCCAGGCGGGGGGCGCGATTCTAAATGAGCAGTTCTTC,CASAQAGGAILNEQFF
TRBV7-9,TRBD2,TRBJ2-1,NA,TGTGCCAGCAGCTCACTAGCGGGAGCTTACAATGAGCAGTTCTTC,CASSSLAGAYNEQFF
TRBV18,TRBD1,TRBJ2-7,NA,TGTGCCAGCTCCCCCGGACAGGGAAATTCCTACGAGCAGTACTTC,CASSPGQGNSYEQYF
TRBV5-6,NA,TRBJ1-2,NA,TGTGCCAGCAGCGGCGGGTATGGCTACACCTTC,CASSGGYGYTF
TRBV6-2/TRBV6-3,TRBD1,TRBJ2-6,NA,TGTGCCAGCAGCGGGACAGGTGTTTCTGGGGCCAACGTCCTGACTTTC,CASSGTGVSGANVLTF
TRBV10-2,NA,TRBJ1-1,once,TGCGCCAGCTCTCCCCGGCGGGGGGAAATGGCTTTCTTT,CASSPRRGEMAFF
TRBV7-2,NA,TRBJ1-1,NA,TGTGCCAGCAGCTTAAGCCATCCGGGGGGCACTGAAGCTTTCTTT,CASSLSHPGGTEAFF
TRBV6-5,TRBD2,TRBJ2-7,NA,TGTGCCAGCAGGCCCCTAGCGGGGAACGAGCAGTACTTC,CASRPLAGNEQYF
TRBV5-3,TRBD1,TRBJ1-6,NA,TGTGCCAGAAGTCTTCTCCGGGACAGGGGGAATTCACCCCTCCACTTT,CARSLLRDRGNSPLHF
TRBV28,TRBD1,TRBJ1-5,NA,TGTGCCAGCAGTTTCTTTACAGGGGTAAGCAATCAGCCCCAGCATTTT,CASSFFTGVSNQPQHF
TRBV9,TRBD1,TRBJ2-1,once,TGTGCCAGCAGCGTAGAAGGTAGGGGACAGGGCTCCTACAATGAGCAGTTCTTC,CASSVEGRGQGSYNEQFF